This T cell receptor beta chain was found in a study of cytomegalovirus exposure and HLA in healthy donors. Findings of the study overall: Previously analyzed data showed that most TCR beta V segments were productive at a frequency of about 87% or about 30%.

PCR primers comprised 60 Vbeta and 13 Jbeta primers. Generated by immunoSEQ multiplex PCR, the TCRdb table keeps only in-frame clones and is missing some. The sample carries under 200,000 clones, around three quarters recorded once. This CDR3 region has 15 residues. V trimming: 4 bases; J trimming: 9 bases; junction bases outside the gene matches: 8. CDR1 SGHRS and CDR2 YFSETQ come from the germline V gene. With respect to this clone: Its antigen is unknown.

The receptor comes from a woman aged 40 to 50 in good health and CMV-seronegative. The source material was PBMCs. The chain is built from TRBV5-1 and TRBJ1-6, with 9 nucleotides matching TRBD1. The CDR3 loop reads CASSGRDRETSPLHF. The CDR3 DNA follows: TGCGCCAGCAGCGGCCGGGACAGGGAGACTTCACCCCTCCACTTT.